The present entry profiles one T cell receptor beta chain with its context. Its antigen is unknown. The sample originates from a study of T cell responses to AZD1222 COVID-19 vaccine. Study outcomes and limitations: Of spike-specific TCRs, nearly half reportedly target regions left unmutated in variants. Seropositive AZD1222 recipients at baseline numbered only six or seven. White British ancestry dominated among donors, who included more females, and clonal diversity was possibly underestimated.

The V gene end was trimmed by 8 bases and the J gene end by 0 bases; junction bases not matched to a gene: 3. The CDR3 has 14 residues. Germline CDR1 is LNHDA and CDR2 is SQIVND (reference sequence). Sequencing used immunoSEQ multiplex PCR; TCRdb keeps in-frame clones, though not all of them. The sample contains 200,000 or so clones, under 95% of which appear only once. The gene calls are TRBV19 and TRBJ1-4; 7 bases map to TRBD1. The sequencing used peripheral blood, collected 28 days after the second AZD1222 dose. This TCR was sampled from an adult who received the AZD1222 COVID-19 vaccine. CDR3 residues: CASATGATNEKLFF. The CDR3 bases are TGTGCCAGTGCTACAGGGGCAACTAATGAAAAACTGTTTTTT.